These 20 T cell receptor beta chains came from one sample sequenced in a study of lymphopenia after photon versus proton radiotherapy. TCRdb keeps only in-frame clones here, not all; method: immunoSEQ multiplex PCR. The table records more than 80,000 clones, over 70% of them present only once. The sample in question was peripheral blood, obtained from a patient treated with proton-based radiotherapy. These receptors came from a man in his fifties or sixties with pancreatic cancer.

The CDR3 region is CASSDTTDTQYF. DNA of the CDR3: TGTGCCAGCAGTGATACCACAGATACGCAGTATTTT. The rearrangement uses TRBV6-5 and TRBJ2-3; no clear D gene. The CDR3 length is 12 residues. Trimming pared 5 bases from V and 2 bases from J, leaving 5 bases between. Germline CDR1 is MNHEY and CDR2 is SVGAGI.

This chain uses TRBV28 with TRBJ1-1; D ambiguous. Trimming took off 5 bases at V and 4 bases at J, with 14 bases between the two ends. Germline V CDR1 and CDR2: MDHEN, SYDVKM. The CDR3 runs to 14 residues. The CDR3 DNA reads as TGTGCCAGCAGTCCACCCCGAGAGGGCACTGAAGCTTTCTTT. Amino acid sequence: CASSPPREGTEAFF.

V and J are TRBV5-3 and TRBJ2-1; 16 nucleotides match TRBD2. TRBV5-3 is classed as an ORF, of uncertain function. This CDR3 comprises 15 residues. The V gene end was trimmed by 4 bases and the J gene end by 9 bases; junction bases not matched to a gene: 4. DNA for the CDR3: TGTGCCAGAAGCCTCGGGACTAGCGGGAGGGGTGAGCAGTTCTTC. This gives the protein CARSLGTSGRGEQFF.

There are a few counts of this clone. Other nucleotide sequences from this sample produce the same CDR3. This chain uses TRBV18 with TRBJ1-5; the match to TRBD1 covers 7 bases. V was pared by 6 bases and J by 1 base, with 6 bases of the junction left unmatched. This CDR3 has 15 amino acids. CDR1 is KGHSH, CDR2 LQKENI, per germline. CDR3 in amino acids: CASSPGTDSNQPQHF. The CDR3 DNA reads TGTGCCAGCTCTCCCGGGACAGACAGCAATCAGCCCCAGCATTTT.

CDR3 bases: TGTGCCAGCAGCTCCGAACTGACTTTGAACACTGAAGCTTTCTTT. This gives the protein CASSSELTLNTEAFF. This sequence joins TRBV7-9 and TRBJ1-1, with D hard to call. The germline V gene has CDR1 SEHNR and CDR2 FQNEAQ (reference sequence). V lost 4 bases and J lost 0, with 12 bases in between. The CDR3 length is 15 residues.

The chain combines TRBV6-5 with TRBJ2-7; 7 bases fit TRBD2. V dropped 2 bases and J dropped 7; count of bases not matched to a gene: 8. Germline V lookup: CDR1 MNHEY, CDR2 SVGAGI. The CDR3 length is 14 residues. CDR3 in DNA: TGTGCCAGCAGTTACGGCGGGAGTACGAGGGAGCAGTACTTC. Translating gives CASSYGGSTREQYF.

V gene TRBV10-3 combines with J gene TRBJ1-6; 11 bases map to TRBD1. Germline-derived CDR1 and CDR2 are ENHRY and SYGVKD. J was trimmed by 7 bases and V by 4 bases; bases with no gene match: 3. CDR3 length: 15 residues. The CDR3 coding sequence is TGTGCCATCAGTGTGCGGACAGGGGGCAATTCACCCCTCCACTTT. This translates into CAISVRTGGNSPLHF.

The chain joins TRBV9 to TRBJ1-3; D possibly corresponds to TRBD1 (6 bases). V was clipped by 0 bases and J by 0 bases, with 10 bases between them. Per germline, CDR1 SGDLS and CDR2 YYNGEE. This CDR3 comprises 16 residues. Here the CDR3 reads CASSVGAGASGNTIYF. The CDR3 bases are TGTGCCAGCAGCGTAGGCGCAGGGGCCTCTGGAAACACCATATATTTT.

The CDR3 region is CASSTPGGADYEQYF. The CDR3 region has the DNA TGTGCCAGCAGTACCCCCGGGGGGGCGGACTACGAGCAGTACTTC. This sequence joins TRBV28 and TRBJ2-7, with TRBD2 identical over 8 bases. This CDR3 spans 15 amino acids. J was trimmed by 3 bases and V by 5 bases; bases with no gene match: 9. Germline CDR1 reads MDHEN; CDR2 reads SYDVKM.

The chain is built from TRBV5-1 and TRBJ2-5, with a tentative D call TRBD1 (6 bases). The CDR3 runs 13 residues. V was shortened by 4 bases and J by 1 base, with 8 bases between the two germline ends. Germline V lookup: CDR1 SGHRS, CDR2 YFSETQ. Written as DNA, the CDR3 is TGCGCCAGCAGCGGACAGCCCCAAGAGACCCAGTACTTC. Amino acid sequence: CASSGQPQETQYF.

The chain combines TRBV29-1 with TRBJ2-2; possibly TRBD1 for D (5 bases). CDR3 size: 14 residues. Between the trimmed V and J ends, which lost 4 bases and 2 bases, there was a span of 11 bases. Germline assignment: CDR1 SQVTM and CDR2 ANQGSEA. The CDR3 region is CSVASGPNTGELFF. The DNA for the CDR3 is TGCAGCGTTGCATCAGGGCCCAACACCGGGGAGCTGTTTTTT.

V is TRBV11-2 and J is TRBJ2-2; D perhaps matches TRBD1 (6 bases). CDR3 length: 15 amino acids. From germline, CDR1 is SGHAT and CDR2 FQNNGV. V was shortened by 6 bases and J by 7 bases, with 18 bases between the two germline ends. CDR3 amino acids: CASRTFQGKGGELFF. The CDR3 DNA sequence: TGTGCCAGCAGGACATTCCAGGGGAAGGGCGGGGAGCTGTTTTTT.

The rearrangement links TRBV7-6 to TRBJ2-2; D is unclear. Trimming shortened V by 5 bases and J by 2 bases, and 12 bases separated the two germline ends. CDR1 and CDR2 from the germline V gene are SGHVS and FNYEAQ. The CDR3 runs to 15 residues. The CDR3 spells CASSNQATNTGELFF. The CDR3 region has the DNA TGTGCCAGCAGCAATCAGGCTACAAACACCGGGGAGCTGTTTTTT.

The chain carries TRBV5-8 and TRBJ1-1, with a tentative D call TRBD1 (5 bases). The V end was cut by 4 bases, the J end by 5 bases, with 15 bases between. Germline CDR1 is SGHTS and CDR2 is YDEGEE. The CDR3 is 14 amino acids. This CDR3 is CASSPRRGGTEAFF. CDR3 nucleotide sequence: TGTGCCAGCAGCCCCCGGCGGGGGGGGACTGAAGCTTTCTTT.

This clone is a singleton in its sample. CDR3 residues: CASSQLAGGSNEQFF. CDR3 in DNA: TGTGCCAGCAGCCAGCTAGCGGGAGGGTCGAATGAGCAGTTCTTC. This chain links TRBV4-2 with TRBJ2-1; 12 bases map to TRBD2. CDR1 and CDR2 (germline): LGHNA, YNFKEQ. The CDR3 runs 15 residues. The V segment lost 3 bases and the J segment 7 bases; nucleotides outside the gene matches: 4.

V and J are TRBV27 and TRBJ2-2, with TRBD1 as a possible D gene (8 bases). Deletions cut 6 bases from V and 3 bases from J, with 17 bases between. The CDR3 length is 16 residues. Germline V gives CDR1 MNHEY, CDR2 SMNVEV (reference sequence). CDR3 in amino acids: CASRQGGLFDTGELFF. In DNA, the CDR3 is TGTGCCAGCAGACAGGGGGGGCTCTTCGACACCGGGGAGCTGTTTTTT.

The gene calls are TRBV4-1 and TRBJ1-2; TRBD1 might be the D (5 bases). Germline V gene data show CDR1 as MGHRA and CDR2 as YSYEKL. The CDR3 contains 15 residues. The V end was cut by 0 bases, the J end by 4 bases, with 12 bases between. The CDR3, as DNA: TGCGCCAGCAGCCAAGATGATGGGGGGTCCTATGGCTACACCTTC. It yields the protein CASSQDDGGSYGYTF.

V is TRBV7-9 and J is TRBJ2-7; no clear D. The CDR3 extends over 18 amino acids. V lost 5 bases, J lost 4 bases, and 27 bases lay in between. CDR1 and CDR2 (germline): SEHNR, FQNEAQ (reference sequence). The CDR3 spells CASSHRQTQASERYEQYF. The CDR3 region has the DNA TGTGCCAGCAGCCACAGACAAACCCAGGCTTCCGAAAGATACGAGCAGTACTTC. Full variable domain (missing parts from reference TRBV7-9 and TRBJ2-7): DTGVSQNPRHKITKRGQNVTFRCDPISEHNRLYWYRQTLGQGPEFLTYFQNEAQLEKSRLLSDRFSAERPKGSFSTLEIQRTEQGDSAMYLCASSHRQTQASERYEQYFGPGTRLTVT.

This chain links TRBV5-4 with TRBJ2-1; perhaps TRBD2 as D (5 bases). With 1 base removed from V and 10 bases from J, the gap between germline ends came to 12 bases. Germline CDR1 SGHNT, CDR2 YYREEE (reference sequence). The CDR3 extends over 13 amino acids. CDR3 amino acids: CASSLLQRGEQFF. The CDR3 DNA follows: TGTGCCAGCAGCTTGCTACAGCGAGGGGAGCAGTTCTTC.

This chain uses TRBV7-2 with TRBJ2-3; possibly TRBD1 or TRBD2 for D (5 bases each). Trimming stripped 6 bases from V and 7 bases from J, with 20 bases between. This CDR3 spans 15 amino acids. CDR1 SGHTA and CDR2 FQGNSA come from the germline V gene. This CDR3 reads CASRRAGAGLNTQYF. The CDR3 nucleotides read TGTGCCAGCAGGAGAGCTGGGGCGGGTCTGAATACGCAGTATTTT.